Each of the 13 T cell receptor beta chains below was sequenced from the same sample in a study of blood T cell repertoires in COVID-19 (TCRdb year 2020). The library was generated by the immunoSEQ multiplex PCR assay. TCRdb obtained this table from immuneACCESS and retained in-frame rearrangements with V and J assigned. These tables miss some clones; where compared with another copy, unresolved V genes account for less than half of the shortfall, and the remainder is unexplained. The sample table lists approximately 70,000 clones, about four fifths of them with a count of one. Under 15% of the sample is held by the ten biggest clonotypes. Sample: peripheral blood. Source of these receptors: a man in his sixties with COVID-19, enrolled during active disease.

The J gene is TRBJ1-2, the V gene TRBV6-5; tentatively, D is TRBD1 (5 bases). CDR1 is MNHEY and CDR2 is SVGAGI in the germline V gene. The V end lost 5 bases, the J end lost 0 bases, and 13 bases lay between the germline ends. The CDR3 contains 15 residues. CDR3 coding DNA: TGTGCCAGCAGTCAACGGCAGGACACTAACTATGGCTACACCTTC. Amino acid sequence: CASSQRQDTNYGYTF.

The chain recombines TRBV6-6 with TRBJ2-7; D might be TRBD2 (6 bases). CDR1 and CDR2 (germline): MNHNY, SVGAGI (reference sequence). V lost 6 bases and J lost 3, with 15 bases in between. The CDR3 has 14 amino acids. CDR3 amino acids: CASRPSEGGYEQYF. The CDR3, as DNA: TGTGCCAGCAGGCCCTCGGAGGGTGGCTACGAGCAGTACTTC.

This clone appeared a single time. The rearrangement links TRBV5-1 to TRBJ2-7; D call uncertain. The CDR3 consists of 14 residues. V shed 0 bases and J shed 0 bases, with 7 bases lying between them. Germline-derived CDR1 and CDR2 are SGHRS and YFSETQ. For the CDR3, the DNA is TGCGCCAGCAGCTTGGCTGTTAGCTCCTACGAGCAGTACTTC. Translating gives CASSLAVSSYEQYF. Together with reference TRBV5-1 and TRBJ2-7, the CDR3 gives the full variable domain: KAGVTQTPRYLIKTRGQQVTLSCSPISGHRSVSWYQQTPGQGLQFLFEYFSETQRNKGNFPGRFSGRQFSNSRSEMNVSTLELGDSALYLCASSLAVSSYEQYFGPGTRLTVT.

This rearrangement joins TRBV21-1 to TRBJ2-2; the D call of TRBD1 is as the table states it, not checked on the DNA. TRBV21-1 is shown as a pseudogene. This CDR3 region has 16 residues. CDR3 sequence reads: CASRTSQGGGTGELFF. The CDR3, as DNA: TGTGCCAGCAGAACATCACAGGGTGGCGGAACCGGGGAGCTGTTTTTT.

The chain combines TRBV6-6 with TRBJ1-1; D gene uncertain. The CDR3 spans 14 residues. V dropped 7 bases and J dropped 1 base, with 13 bases sitting between them. Germline CDR1 reads MNHNY; CDR2 reads SVGAGI (reference sequence). This CDR3 reads CASKGREGNTEAFF. The CDR3 DNA follows: TGTGCCAGCAAGGGTCGGGAGGGGAACACTGAAGCTTTCTTT.

The chain uses TRBV4-2 and TRBJ2-3; D possibly corresponds to TRBD2 (6 bases). The germline V gene has CDR1 LGHNA and CDR2 YNFKEQ. V was clipped by 0 bases and J by 6 bases, with 22 bases between them. The length of the CDR3 is 18 residues. The CDR3 loop is CASSQEDRVSGRSDTQYF. The CDR3 DNA follows: TGTGCCAGCAGCCAAGAAGACCGGGTGAGCGGGCGATCGGATACGCAGTATTTT.

This sequence joins TRBV14 and TRBJ1-2; 9 bases are shared with TRBD1. CDR3 length equals 13 residues. V gave up 4 bases and J gave up 8 bases; unmatched junction bases: 5. The germline CDR1 and CDR2 sequences are SGHDN and FVKESK. As DNA, the CDR3 is TGTGCCAGCAGCCCTTCAACAGGGGGCGGCTACACCTTC. This codes for CASSPSTGGGYTF.

The V call is TRBV27, the J call TRBJ2-1, with 8 bases fitting TRBD2. V lost 5 bases and J lost 3; bases outside the gene matches: 6. CDR3 length: 15 amino acids. Germline V lookup: CDR1 MNHEY, CDR2 SMNVEV (reference sequence). CDR3 nucleotide sequence: TGTGCCAGCAGTCTCCGGACTAGCAGCTACAATGAGCAGTTCTTC. Its protein product is CASSLRTSSYNEQFF.

This clone occurred a few times. The rearrangement links TRBV4-2 to TRBJ1-1, with D possibly TRBD1 on 5 matching bases. This CDR3 has 13 residues. V lost 5 bases and J lost 5, with 12 bases in between. Germline V lookup: CDR1 LGHNA, CDR2 YNFKEQ. DNA of the CDR3: TGTGCCAGCAGCTCGCAGGGTGGGACTGAAGCTTTCTTT. It codes for CASSSQGGTEAFF.

The V call is TRBV29-1, the J call TRBJ2-6; 7 bases are a match to TRBD1. CDR1 is SQVTM, CDR2 ANQGSEA, per germline. This CDR3 is 15 amino acids long. Trimming at V came to 1 base and at J to 2 bases, leaving 2 bases not matched to a gene. CDR3 residues: CSVEGGQAGANVLTF. The CDR3 nucleotides read TGCAGCGTTGAAGGTGGACAGGCTGGGGCCAACGTCCTGACTTTC. The full variable domain, in which reference TRBV29-1 and TRBJ2-6 provide the parts outside the CDR3, is SAVISQKPSRDICQRGTSLTIQCQVDSQVTMMFWYRQQPGQSLTLIATANQGSEATYESGFVIDKFPISRPNLTFSTLTVSNMSPEDSSIYLCSVEGGQAGANVLTFGAGSRLTVL.

The chain employs TRBV5-1 and TRBJ1-1; TRBD1 is a possible D gene (6 bases). CDR1 is SGHRS and CDR2 is YFSETQ in the germline V gene. The CDR3 is 13 amino acids. With 1 base removed from V and 11 bases from J, the gap between germline ends came to 15 bases. The CDR3 DNA is TGCGCCAGCAGCTTGAGTACAACAGGGCGGGCTTTCTTT. Amino acids: CASSLSTTGRAFF.

The chain has TRBV19 and TRBJ2-1; 9 nucleotides agree with TRBD2. Trimming took 1 base from V and 5 from J; bases not matched to a gene: 3. The germline gives CDR1 LNHDA, CDR2 SQIVND (reference sequence). CDR3 length: 15 residues. The CDR3 nucleotides are TGTGCCAGTAGTATAGTCCTAGCGGGGCACAATGAGCAGTTCTTC. This encodes CASSIVLAGHNEQFF.

The rearrangement uses TRBV2 and TRBJ1-4, with TRBD1 matching 7 bases. The CDR3 runs to 15 residues. Germline CDR1 and CDR2: SNHLY and FYNNEI. V lost 5 bases and J lost 7; bases outside the gene matches: 10. The CDR3 protein is CASSITTGSGEKLFF. Here the CDR3 DNA reads TGTGCCAGCAGTATAACGACAGGGTCAGGTGAAAAACTGTTTTTT.